This TCR beta chain was sequenced during a study of identical twins. The study, taken as a whole, reports: Within beta out-of-frame sequences, the excess sharing observed between twins was weaker. With abundant cord blood beta clonotypes, insertions were fewer; memory repertoires showed no such pattern.

Germline CDR1 and CDR2: WSHSY and SAAADI. Trimming pared 7 bases from V and 3 bases from J, leaving 22 bases between. The CDR3 sequence is 16 residues long. This clonotype has more than one count but fewer than ten. Its antigen is not identified. A universal primer binding site was introduced by template switching. The final cDNA contained unique molecular identifiers. Using its own MiXCR run on the 5' RACE reads, TCRdb lists one record per CDR3 protein. The sample contains roughly 290,000 distinct CDR3 sequences, 8.5% to 9.5% of which appear only once. These data are also associated with another study on yellow fever vaccine responses in identical twins.

The sample taken for sequencing was CD8+ T cells sorted from blood. This receptor was obtained from a woman between 18 and 29 years old in good health. The chain carries TRBV10-2 and TRBJ2-7, with D perhaps being TRBD1 or TRBD2 (5 bases each). This CDR3 is CASTGITNPGGYEQYF. CDR3 sequence (DNA): TGCGCCAGCACTGGGATTACGAATCCTGGGGGCTACGAGCAGTACTTC.